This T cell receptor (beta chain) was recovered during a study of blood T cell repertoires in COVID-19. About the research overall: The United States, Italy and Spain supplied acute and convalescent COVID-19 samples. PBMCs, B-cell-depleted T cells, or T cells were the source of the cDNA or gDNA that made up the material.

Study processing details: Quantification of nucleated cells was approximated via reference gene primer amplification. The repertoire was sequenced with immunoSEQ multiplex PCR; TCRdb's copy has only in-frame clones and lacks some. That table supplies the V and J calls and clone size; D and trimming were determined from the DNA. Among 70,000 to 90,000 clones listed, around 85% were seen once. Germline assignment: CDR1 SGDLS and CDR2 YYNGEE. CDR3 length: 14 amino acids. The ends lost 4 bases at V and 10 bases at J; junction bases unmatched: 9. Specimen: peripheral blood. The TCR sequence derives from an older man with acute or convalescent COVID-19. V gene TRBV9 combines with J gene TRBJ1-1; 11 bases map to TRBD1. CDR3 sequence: CASSSGTGGSRAFF. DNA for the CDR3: TGTGCCAGCAGCTCCGGGACAGGGGGATCGAGAGCTTTCTTT.